This is a list of T cell receptor beta chains from one sample in a study of blood T cell repertoires in COVID-19. TCRdb's table, derived via immunoSEQ multiplex PCR, lists solely in-frame clones and lacks some. The sample shows some 350,000 clones, almost 90% of them seen only once. The sequenced material came from peripheral blood. The source is a man in his late teens or twenties with active or convalescent COVID-19. The conserved cysteine and the conserved F or W are not part of the CDR3 here.

cdr3_length v_call cdr3_aa
12 TRBV11-2 ASSSRSGGYGYT
11 TRBV30 AWTGTGNTEAF
13 TRBV4-2 ASSQDGGDGQPQH
13 TRBV3-1/TRBV3-2 ASSQENSSNQPQH
11 TRBV7-6 ASSLVLADTQY
11 TRBV30 AWMSGRVDEQY
13 TRBV7-3 ASSRTGGGTDTQY
14 TRBV2 ASSEAAEGNTGELF
12 TRBV19 ASSPDRAGNTIY
13 TRBV25-1 ASSEPRDTFYGYT
13 TRBV18 ASSLSGTWGNEQF
14 TRBV11-1 ASSSLTSGGNNEQF
12 TRBV9 ASSGGQGLHEQY
13 TRBV19 ASSIREGRYNEQF
13 TRBV19 ASSLIGTGGDEQF
10 TRBV5-1 ASLDRNYEQY
11 TRBV19 ASSIGREYGYT
13 TRBV9 ASSVGQGRDQPQH
14 TRBV24-1 ATASRDSGSTDTQY
12 TRBV4-1 ASSRPVPGETQY
12 TRBV6-2/TRBV6-3 ASSYSAGNYGYT
13 TRBV5-6 ASSFGTGKADTQY
13 TRBV27 ASSLGGRVTDTQY
13 TRBV6-5 ASSPGTGGLYEQY
11 TRBV18 ASSRTENTEAF
9 TRBV5-6 ASRMAGGYT
11 TRBV11-2 ASSPTGSYEQY
15 TRBV27 ASSLSSRGVWGTEAF
12 TRBV11-3 ASSPSPKTGELF
13 TRBV9 ASSVGQGRTDTQY
13 TRBV7-9 ASRQGESGNQPQH
11 TRBV19 ASSDRGNTEAF
16 TRBV5-6 ASSRRGTSGSRTYEQY
13 TRBV14 ASSRGQVYPYEQY
14 TRBV5-6 ASSLLWDRLSYEQY
12 TRBV29-1 SVDEWAPNYGYT
16 TRBV9 ASSAERGFLLSGDTQY
13 TRBV28 ASSSGDTTNEKLF
10 TRBV28 ASGPRVEKLF
12 TRBV7-9 ASTSAGQYHGYT
10 TRBV7-2 ASSLQGYEQY
12 TRBV2 ASSAQGTNEKLF
10 TRBV25-1 ASSEYGGEQF
14 TRBV6-1 ASSEMVESSGNTIY
14 TRBV9 ASSVGEILGATEAF
15 TRBV2 ASSVPGQGSGANVLT
13 TRBV7-7 ASSPTSGGVGEQY
13 TRBV7-2 ASSSRQIAKNIQY
11 TRBV6-2/TRBV6-3 ASSLTGGQPQH
16 TRBV7-2 ASNLGTGGMGANEKLF
11 TRBV28 ASSLGRVNEQF
12 TRBV15 ATKVTGGGEKLF
13 TRBV18 ASSPLQGAATEAF
10 TRBV19 ASSMGSTEAF